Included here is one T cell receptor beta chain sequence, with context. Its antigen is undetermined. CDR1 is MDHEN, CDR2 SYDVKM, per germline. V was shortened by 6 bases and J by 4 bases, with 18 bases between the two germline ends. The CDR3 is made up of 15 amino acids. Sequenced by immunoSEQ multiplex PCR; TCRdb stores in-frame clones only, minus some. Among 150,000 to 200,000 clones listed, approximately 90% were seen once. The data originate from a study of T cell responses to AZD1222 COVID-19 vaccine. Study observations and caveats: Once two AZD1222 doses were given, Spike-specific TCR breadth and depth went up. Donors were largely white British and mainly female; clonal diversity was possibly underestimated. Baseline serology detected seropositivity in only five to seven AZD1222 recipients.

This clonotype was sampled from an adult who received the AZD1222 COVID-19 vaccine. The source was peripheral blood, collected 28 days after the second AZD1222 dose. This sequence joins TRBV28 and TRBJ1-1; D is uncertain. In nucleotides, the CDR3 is TGTGCCAGCAGCCCACCCGGACTGATTCCCACTGAAGCTTTCTTT. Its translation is CASSPPGLIPTEAFF.